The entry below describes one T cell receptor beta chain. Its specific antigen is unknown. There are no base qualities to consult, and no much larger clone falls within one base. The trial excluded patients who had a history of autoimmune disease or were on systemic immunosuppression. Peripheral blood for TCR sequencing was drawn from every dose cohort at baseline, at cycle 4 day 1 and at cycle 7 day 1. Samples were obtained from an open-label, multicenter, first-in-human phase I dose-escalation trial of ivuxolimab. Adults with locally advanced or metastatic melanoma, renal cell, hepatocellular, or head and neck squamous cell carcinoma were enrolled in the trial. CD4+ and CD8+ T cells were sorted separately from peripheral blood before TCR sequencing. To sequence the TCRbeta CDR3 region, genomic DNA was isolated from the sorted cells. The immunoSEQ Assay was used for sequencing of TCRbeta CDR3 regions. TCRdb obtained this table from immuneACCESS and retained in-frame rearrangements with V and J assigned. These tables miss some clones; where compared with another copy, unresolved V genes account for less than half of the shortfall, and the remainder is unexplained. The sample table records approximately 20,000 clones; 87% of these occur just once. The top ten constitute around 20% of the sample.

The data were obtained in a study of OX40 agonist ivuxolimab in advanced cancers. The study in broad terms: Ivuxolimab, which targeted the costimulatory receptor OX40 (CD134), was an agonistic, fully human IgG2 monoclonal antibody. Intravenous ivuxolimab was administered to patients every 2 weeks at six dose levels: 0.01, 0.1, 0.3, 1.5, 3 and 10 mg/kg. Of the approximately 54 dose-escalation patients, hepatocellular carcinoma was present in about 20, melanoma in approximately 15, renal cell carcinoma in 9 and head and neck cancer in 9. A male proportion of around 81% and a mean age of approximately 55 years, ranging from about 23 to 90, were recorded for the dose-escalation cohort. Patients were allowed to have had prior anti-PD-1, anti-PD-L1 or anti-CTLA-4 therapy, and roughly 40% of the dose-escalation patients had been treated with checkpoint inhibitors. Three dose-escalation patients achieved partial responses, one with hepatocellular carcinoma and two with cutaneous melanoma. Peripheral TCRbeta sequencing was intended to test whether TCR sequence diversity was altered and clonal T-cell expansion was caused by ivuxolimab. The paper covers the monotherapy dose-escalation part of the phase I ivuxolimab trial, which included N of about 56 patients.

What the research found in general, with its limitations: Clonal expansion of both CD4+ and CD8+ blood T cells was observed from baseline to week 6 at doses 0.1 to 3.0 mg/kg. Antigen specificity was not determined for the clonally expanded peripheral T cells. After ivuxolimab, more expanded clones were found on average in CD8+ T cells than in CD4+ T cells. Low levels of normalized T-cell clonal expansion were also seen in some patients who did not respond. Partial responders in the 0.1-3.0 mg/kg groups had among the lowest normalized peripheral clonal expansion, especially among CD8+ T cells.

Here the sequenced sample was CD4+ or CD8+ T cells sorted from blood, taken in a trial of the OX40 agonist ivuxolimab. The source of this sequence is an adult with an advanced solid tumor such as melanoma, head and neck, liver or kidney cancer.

The CDR3: CASSSRGPSYEQYF. The DNA is as follows: TGTGCCAGCAGCTCTCGGGGACCCTCCTACGAGCAGTACTTC. This chain is built from TRBV28 and TRBJ2-7; the D gene assignment is perhaps TRBD1 or TRBD2, with each matching 5 bases. Cut back by 6 bases and 0 bases, the V and J ends lie 12 bases apart. Looking up the germline V gene yields CDR1 MDHEN and CDR2 SYDVKM. Measured from the cysteine to the phenylalanine, the CDR3 is 14 residues long. Just the 42-base CDR3 DNA is kept, in frame starting at base 1.